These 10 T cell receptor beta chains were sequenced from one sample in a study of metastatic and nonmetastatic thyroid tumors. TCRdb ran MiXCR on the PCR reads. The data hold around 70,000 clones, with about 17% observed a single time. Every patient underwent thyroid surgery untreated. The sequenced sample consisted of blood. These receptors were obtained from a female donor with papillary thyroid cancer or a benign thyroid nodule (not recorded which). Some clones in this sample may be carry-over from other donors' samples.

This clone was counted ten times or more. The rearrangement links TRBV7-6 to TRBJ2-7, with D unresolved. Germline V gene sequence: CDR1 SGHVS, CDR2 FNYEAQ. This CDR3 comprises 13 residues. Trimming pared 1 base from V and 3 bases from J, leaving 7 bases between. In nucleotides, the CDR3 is TGTGCCAGCAGCTTAGGGACGGGCTACGAGCAGTACTTC. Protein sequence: CASSLGTGYEQYF.

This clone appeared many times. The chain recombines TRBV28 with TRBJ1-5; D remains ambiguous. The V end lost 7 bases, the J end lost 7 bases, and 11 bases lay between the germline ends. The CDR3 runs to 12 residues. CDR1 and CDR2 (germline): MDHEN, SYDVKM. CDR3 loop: CASTFSSQPQHF. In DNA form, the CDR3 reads TGTGCCAGCACCTTTTCATCCCAGCCCCAGCATTTT.

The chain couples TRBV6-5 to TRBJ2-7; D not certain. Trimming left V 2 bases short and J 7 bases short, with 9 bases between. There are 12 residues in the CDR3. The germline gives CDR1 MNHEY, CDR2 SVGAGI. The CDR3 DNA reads TGTGCCAGCAGTTACGGCGGTAGGGAGCAGTACTTC. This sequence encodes CASSYGGREQYF.

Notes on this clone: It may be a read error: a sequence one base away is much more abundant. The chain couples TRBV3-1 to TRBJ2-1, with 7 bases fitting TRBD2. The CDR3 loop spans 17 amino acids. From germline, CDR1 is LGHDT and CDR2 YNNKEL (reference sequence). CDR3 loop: CASSQDIGFGGYNEQSF. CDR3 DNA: TGTGCCAGCAGCCAAGATATTGGGTTCGGGGGGTACAATGAGCAGTCCTTC.

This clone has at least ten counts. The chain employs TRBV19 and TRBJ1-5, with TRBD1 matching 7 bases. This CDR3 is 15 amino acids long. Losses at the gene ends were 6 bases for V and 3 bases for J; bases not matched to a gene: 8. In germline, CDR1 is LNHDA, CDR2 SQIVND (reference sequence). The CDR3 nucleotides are TGTGCCAGTAGGACCGGGACAGAAAACAATCAGCCCCAGCATTTT. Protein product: CASRTGTENNQPQHF.

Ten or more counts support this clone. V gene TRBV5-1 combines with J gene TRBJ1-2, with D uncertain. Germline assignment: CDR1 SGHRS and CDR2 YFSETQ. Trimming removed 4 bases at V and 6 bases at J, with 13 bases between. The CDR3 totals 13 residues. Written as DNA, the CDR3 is TGCGCCAGCAGCCCGGGGTGGGGAGATGGCTACACCTTC. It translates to CASSPGWGDGYTF.

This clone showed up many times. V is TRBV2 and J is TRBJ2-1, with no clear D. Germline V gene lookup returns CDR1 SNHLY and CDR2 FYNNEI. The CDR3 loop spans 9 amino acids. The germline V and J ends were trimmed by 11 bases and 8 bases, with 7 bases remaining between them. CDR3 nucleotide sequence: TGTGCCCTAGGGCATGAGCAGTTCTTC. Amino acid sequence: CALGHEQFF.

As DNA, the CDR3 is TGTGCCAGCCTGTGGCTAGCGGGAACCGGGGAGCTGTTTTTT. Translated, it gives CASLWLAGTGELFF. V usage is TRBV6-1 and J usage is TRBJ2-2; 9 bases map to TRBD2. The length of the CDR3 is 14 residues. J gave up 5 bases and V 8 bases, and 6 bases lay outside the gene matches. The V gene's germline CDR1 is MNHNS and CDR2 SASEGT.

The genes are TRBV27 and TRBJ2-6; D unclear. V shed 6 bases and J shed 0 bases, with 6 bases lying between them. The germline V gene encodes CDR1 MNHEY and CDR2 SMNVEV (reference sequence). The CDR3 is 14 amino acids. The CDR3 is CASRHSSGANVLTF. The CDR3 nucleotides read TGTGCCAGCAGGCACAGCTCTGGGGCCAACGTCCTGACTTTC.

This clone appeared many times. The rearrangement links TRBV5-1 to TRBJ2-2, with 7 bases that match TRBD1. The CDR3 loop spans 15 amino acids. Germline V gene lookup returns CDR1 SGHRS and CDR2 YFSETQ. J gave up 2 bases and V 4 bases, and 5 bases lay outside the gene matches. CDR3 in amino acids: CASSPGTENTGELFF. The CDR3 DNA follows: TGCGCCAGCAGCCCTGGGACAGAAAACACCGGGGAGCTGTTTTTT.